This T cell receptor (beta chain) was sequenced for a study of PD-L1 blockade in urothelial cancer. Germline CDR1 SGHTA, CDR2 FQGNSA. The V segment lost 5 bases and the J segment 0 bases; nucleotides outside the gene matches: 6. The CDR3 spans 16 residues. Generated by immunoSEQ multiplex PCR, the TCRdb table keeps only in-frame clones and is missing some. The table includes 45,000 to 55,000 clones, about 86% detected once. Time point in this sample: peripheral blood 6 weeks after treatment start. The V gene is TRBV7-2, the J gene TRBJ2-3; 9 bases align to TRBD2. The clonotype was recovered from a man aged 60 to 75 with urothelial cancer. This specimen consisted of PBMCs, obtained around atezolizumab (anti-PD-L1) treatment. This chain's CDR3 is CASSPFAGGSTDTQYF. The DNA for the CDR3 is TGTGCCAGCAGCCCATTTGCGGGGGGGAGCACAGATACGCAGTATTTT.